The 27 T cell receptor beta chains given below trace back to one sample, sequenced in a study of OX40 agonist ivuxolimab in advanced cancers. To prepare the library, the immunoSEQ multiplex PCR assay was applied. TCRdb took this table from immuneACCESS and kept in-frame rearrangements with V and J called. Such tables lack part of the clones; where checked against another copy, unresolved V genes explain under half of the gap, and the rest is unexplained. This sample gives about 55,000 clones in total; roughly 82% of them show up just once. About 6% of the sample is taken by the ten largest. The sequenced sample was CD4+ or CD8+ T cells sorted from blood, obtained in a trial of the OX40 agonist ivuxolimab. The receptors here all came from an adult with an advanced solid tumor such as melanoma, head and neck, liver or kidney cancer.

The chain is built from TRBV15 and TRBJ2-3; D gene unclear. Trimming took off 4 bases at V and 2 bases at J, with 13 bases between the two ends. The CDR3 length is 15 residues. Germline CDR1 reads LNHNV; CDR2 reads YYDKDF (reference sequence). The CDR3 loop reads CATSKDGYYTDTQYF. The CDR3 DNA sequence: TGTGCCACCAGCAAGGACGGCTATTACACAGATACGCAGTATTTT.

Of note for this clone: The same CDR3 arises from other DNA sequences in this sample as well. DNA for the CDR3: TGCGCCAGCAGCCTGGGGAGCTATAATTCACCCCTCCACTTT. This sequence encodes CASSLGSYNSPLHF. V gene TRBV5-1 combines with J gene TRBJ1-6; D is uncertain. The CDR3 is made up of 14 amino acids. Germline V gene data show CDR1 as SGHRS and CDR2 as YFSETQ. V was cut by 4 bases and J by 3 bases, with 8 bases left in between.

The CDR3 region has the DNA TGTGCCACCAGCCGAAGAACAGTTAACTATGGCTACACCTTC. Translated: CATSRRTVNYGYTF. The J gene is TRBJ1-2, the V gene TRBV15; D ambiguous. This CDR3 is 14 amino acids long. Germline values: CDR1 LNHNV, CDR2 YYDKDF (reference sequence). V shed 5 bases and J shed 1 base, with 11 bases lying between them. The full variable domain, with the rest looked up from reference TRBV15 and TRBJ1-2, is DAMVIQNPRYQVTQFGKPVTLSCSQTLNHNVMYWYQQKSSQAPKLLFHYYDKDFNNEADTPDNFQSRRPNTSFCFLDIRSPGLGDTAMYLCATSRRTVNYGYTFGSGTRLTVV.

CDR3 in DNA: TGCGCCAGCAGTGAGTTGGCTACCTACGAGCAGTACTTC. This codes for CASSELATYEQYF. J is TRBJ2-7 and V is TRBV10-1; D gene unclear. Trimming took 1 base from V and 2 from J, leaving 6 bases between them. The CDR3 has 13 amino acids. Per the germline V gene, CDR1 is WNHNN and CDR2 is SYGVQD (reference sequence).

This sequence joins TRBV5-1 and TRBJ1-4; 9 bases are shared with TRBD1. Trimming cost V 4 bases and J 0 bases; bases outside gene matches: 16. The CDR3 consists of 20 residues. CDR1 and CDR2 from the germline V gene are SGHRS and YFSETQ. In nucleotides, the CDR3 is TGCGCCAGCAGCCTTTACCCGGGACAGGGTTTCCTTGCAACTAATGAAAAACTGTTTTTT. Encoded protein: CASSLYPGQGFLATNEKLFF.

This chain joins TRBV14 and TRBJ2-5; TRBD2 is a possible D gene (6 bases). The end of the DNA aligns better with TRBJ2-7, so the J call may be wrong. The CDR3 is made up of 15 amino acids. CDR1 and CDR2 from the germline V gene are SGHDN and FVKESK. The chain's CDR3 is CASSQDRSGAYEQYF. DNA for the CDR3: TGTGCCAGCAGCCAAGATCGTAGCGGCGCCTACGAGCAGTACTTC.

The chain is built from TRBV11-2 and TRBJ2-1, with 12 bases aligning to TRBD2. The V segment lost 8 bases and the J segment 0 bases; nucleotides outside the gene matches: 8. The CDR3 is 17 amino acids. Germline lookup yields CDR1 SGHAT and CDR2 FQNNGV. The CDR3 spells CASLRTSGASSYNEQFF. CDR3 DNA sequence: TGTGCCAGCCTCAGGACTAGCGGGGCAAGCTCCTACAATGAGCAGTTCTTC. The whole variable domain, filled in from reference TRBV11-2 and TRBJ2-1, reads EAGVAQSPRYKIIEKRQSVAFWCNPISGHATLYWYQQILGQGPKLLIQFQNNGVVDDSQLPKDRFSAERLKGVDSTLKIQPAKLEDSAVYLCASLRTSGASSYNEQFFGPGTRLTVL.

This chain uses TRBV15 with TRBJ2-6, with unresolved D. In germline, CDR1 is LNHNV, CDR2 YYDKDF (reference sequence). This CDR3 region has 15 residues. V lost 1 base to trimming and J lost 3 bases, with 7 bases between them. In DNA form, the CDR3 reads TGTGCCACCAGCAGAGTAGGGATTGGGGCCAACGTCCTGACTTTC. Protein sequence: CATSRVGIGANVLTF.

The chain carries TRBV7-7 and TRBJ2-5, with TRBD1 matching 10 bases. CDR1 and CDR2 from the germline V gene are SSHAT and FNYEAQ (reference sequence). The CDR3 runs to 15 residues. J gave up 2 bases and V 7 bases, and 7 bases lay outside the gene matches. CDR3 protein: CASTPTGGLQETQYF. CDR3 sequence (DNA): TGTGCCAGCACCCCGACAGGGGGCTTGCAAGAGACCCAGTACTTC.

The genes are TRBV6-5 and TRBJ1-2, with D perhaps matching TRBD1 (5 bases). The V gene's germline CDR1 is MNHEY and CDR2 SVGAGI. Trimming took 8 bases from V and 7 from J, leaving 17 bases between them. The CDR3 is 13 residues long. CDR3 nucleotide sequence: TGTGCCAGCCATAACTCCAGGGTTTCTGGCTACACCTTC. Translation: CASHNSRVSGYTF.

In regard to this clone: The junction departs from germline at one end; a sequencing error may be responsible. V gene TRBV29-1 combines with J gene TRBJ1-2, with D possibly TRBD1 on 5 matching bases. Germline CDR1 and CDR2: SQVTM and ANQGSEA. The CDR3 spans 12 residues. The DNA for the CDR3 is TGCAGCGTTGTTATCGGGACGCATGGCCACACCTTC. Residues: CSVVIGTHGHTF.

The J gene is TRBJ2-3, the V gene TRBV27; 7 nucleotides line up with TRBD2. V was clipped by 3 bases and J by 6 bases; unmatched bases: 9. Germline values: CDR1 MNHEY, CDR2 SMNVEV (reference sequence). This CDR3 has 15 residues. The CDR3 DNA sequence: TGTGCCAGCAGTTTTAGCGGGTTCCGCAGCGATACGCAGTATTTT. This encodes CASSFSGFRSDTQYF.

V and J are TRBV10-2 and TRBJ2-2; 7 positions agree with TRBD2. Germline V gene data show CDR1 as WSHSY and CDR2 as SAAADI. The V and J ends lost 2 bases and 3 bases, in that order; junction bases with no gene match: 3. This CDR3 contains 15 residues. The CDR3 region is CASSETAGYTGELFF. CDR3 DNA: TGCGCCAGCAGTGAGACAGCGGGATACACCGGGGAGCTGTTTTTT.

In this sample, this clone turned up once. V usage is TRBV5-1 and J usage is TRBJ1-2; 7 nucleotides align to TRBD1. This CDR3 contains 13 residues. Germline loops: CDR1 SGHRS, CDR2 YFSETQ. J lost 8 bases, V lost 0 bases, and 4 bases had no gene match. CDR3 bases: TGCGCCAGCAGCTTGGGGCAGGGGGGCGGCTACACCTTC. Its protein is CASSLGQGGGYTF. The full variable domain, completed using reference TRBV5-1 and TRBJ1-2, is KAGVTQTPRYLIKTRGQQVTLSCSPISGHRSVSWYQQTPGQGLQFLFEYFSETQRNKGNFPGRFSGRQFSNSRSEMNVSTLELGDSALYLCASSLGQGGGYTFGSGTRLTVV.

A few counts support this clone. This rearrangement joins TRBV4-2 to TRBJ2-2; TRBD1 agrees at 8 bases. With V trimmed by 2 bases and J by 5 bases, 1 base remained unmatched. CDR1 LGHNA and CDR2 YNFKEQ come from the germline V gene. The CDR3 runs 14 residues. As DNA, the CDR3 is TGTGCCAGCAGCCAACGACAGGGGACCGGGGAGCTGTTTTTT. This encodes CASSQRQGTGELFF.

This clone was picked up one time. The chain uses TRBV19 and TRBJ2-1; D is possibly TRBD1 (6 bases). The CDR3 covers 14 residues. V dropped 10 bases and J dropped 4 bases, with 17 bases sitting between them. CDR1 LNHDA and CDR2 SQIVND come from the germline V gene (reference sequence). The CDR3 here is CATTDSLRYNEQFF. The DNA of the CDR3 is TGTGCCACTACGGACAGCCTCCGTTACAATGAGCAGTTCTTC.

CDR3: CASSPRQGANSPLHF. In DNA, the CDR3 is TGTGCCAGCAGCCCTAGACAGGGGGCAAATTCACCCCTCCACTTT. The chain carries TRBV7-8 and TRBJ1-6; 10 nucleotides line up with TRBD1. CDR1 is SGHVS and CDR2 is FQNEAQ in the germline V gene. V shed 5 bases and J 7 bases; nucleotides not matched to a gene: 5. The CDR3 has 15 residues.

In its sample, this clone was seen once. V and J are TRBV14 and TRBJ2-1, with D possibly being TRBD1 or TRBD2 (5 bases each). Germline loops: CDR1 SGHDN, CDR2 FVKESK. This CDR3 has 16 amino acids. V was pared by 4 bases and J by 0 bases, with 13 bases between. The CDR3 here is CASSRGTILSYNEQFF. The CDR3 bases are TGTGCCAGCAGCCGAGGGACGATTCTCTCCTACAATGAGCAGTTCTTC.

CDR3 in DNA: TGCGCCAGCAGTGAGGGGACCGCGGATGAAAAACTGTTTTTT. It codes for CASSEGTADEKLFF. The chain carries TRBV10-2 and TRBJ1-4; D is possibly TRBD1 (5 bases). V shed 2 bases and J shed 6 bases, with 10 bases lying between them. The CDR3 extends over 14 amino acids. Germline V lookup: CDR1 WSHSY, CDR2 SAAADI.

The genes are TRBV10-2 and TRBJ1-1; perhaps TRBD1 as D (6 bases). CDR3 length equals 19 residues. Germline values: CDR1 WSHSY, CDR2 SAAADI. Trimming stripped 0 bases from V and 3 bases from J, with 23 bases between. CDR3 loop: CASSESGGLAGAGDTEAFF. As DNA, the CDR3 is TGCGCCAGCAGTGAGTCGGGAGGGTTGGCAGGGGCCGGGGACACTGAAGCTTTCTTT.

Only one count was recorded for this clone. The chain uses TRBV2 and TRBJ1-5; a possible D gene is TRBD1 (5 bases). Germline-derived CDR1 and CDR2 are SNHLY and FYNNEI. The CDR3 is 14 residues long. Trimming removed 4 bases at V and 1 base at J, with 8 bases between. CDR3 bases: TGTGCCAGCAGTGTCAGGGCGAGCAATCAGCCCCAGCATTTT. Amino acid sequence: CASSVRASNQPQHF.

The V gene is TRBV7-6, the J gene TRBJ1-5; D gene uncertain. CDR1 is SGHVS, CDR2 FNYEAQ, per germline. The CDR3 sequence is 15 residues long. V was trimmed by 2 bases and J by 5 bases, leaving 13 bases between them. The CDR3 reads CASSLYPLPHQPQHF. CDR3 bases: TGTGCCAGCAGCTTATACCCCCTCCCCCATCAGCCCCAGCATTTT.

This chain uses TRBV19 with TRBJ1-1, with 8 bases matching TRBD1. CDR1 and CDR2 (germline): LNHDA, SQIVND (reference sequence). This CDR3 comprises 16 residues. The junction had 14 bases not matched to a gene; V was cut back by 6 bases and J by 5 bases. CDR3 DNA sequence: TGTGCCAGTAGGCCCCAGGGGGCTAAAAAGGGGACTGAAGCTTTCTTT. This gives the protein CASRPQGAKKGTEAFF.

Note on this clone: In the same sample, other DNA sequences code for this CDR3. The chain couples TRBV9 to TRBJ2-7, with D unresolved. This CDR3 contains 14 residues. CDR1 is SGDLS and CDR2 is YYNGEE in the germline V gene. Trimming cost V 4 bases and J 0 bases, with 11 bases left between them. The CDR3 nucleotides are TGTGCCAGCAGCCCTCGACAAATCTCCTACGAGCAGTACTTC. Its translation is CASSPRQISYEQYF.

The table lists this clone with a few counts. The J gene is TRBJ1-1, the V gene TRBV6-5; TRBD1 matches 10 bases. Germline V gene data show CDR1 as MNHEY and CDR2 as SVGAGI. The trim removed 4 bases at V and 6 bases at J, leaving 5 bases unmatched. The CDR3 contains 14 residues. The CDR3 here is CASSSDRGSAEAFF. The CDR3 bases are TGTGCCAGCAGTTCGGACAGGGGGAGCGCTGAAGCTTTCTTT.

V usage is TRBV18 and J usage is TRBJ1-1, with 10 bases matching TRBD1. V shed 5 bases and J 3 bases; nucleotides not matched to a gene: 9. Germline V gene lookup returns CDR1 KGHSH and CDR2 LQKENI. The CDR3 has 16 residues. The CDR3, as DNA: TGTGCCAGCTCATTCAGACAGGGGGCAGGAGACACTGAAGCTTTCTTT. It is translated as CASSFRQGAGDTEAFF.

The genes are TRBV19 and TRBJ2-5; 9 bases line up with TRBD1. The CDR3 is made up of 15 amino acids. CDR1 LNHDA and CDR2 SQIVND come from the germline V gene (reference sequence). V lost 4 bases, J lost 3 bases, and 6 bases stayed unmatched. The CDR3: CASSTGQGVKETQYF. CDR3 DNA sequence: TGTGCCAGTAGTACGGGACAGGGCGTTAAAGAGACCCAGTACTTC.